This T cell receptor beta chain is from a study of blood T cells in healthy people across ages. Combining a sample-barcoded 5' primer with a J-beta primer mix, a second PCR ran for 7 to 11 cycles. One entry per CDR3 protein, called by TCRdb with MiXCR from the 5' RACE reads. The sample yields roughly 800,000 distinct CDR3 sequences, 20% to 25% seen once. This clonotype has just one count. The CDR3 loop spans 17 amino acids. The germline gives CDR1 LNHNV, CDR2 YYDKDF (reference sequence). The V and J ends lost 0 bases and 0 bases, in that order; junction bases with no gene match: 5. A further study also used this sample, focusing on T cells of mothers and their children. That study reports: Donation came from three healthy Caucasian mothers together with their six children.

Sequences were obtained from blood. The TCR comes from a boy aged 10-17 years in good health. The V call is TRBV15, the J call TRBJ2-5, with 9 bases matching TRBD1. CDR3: CATSRDPGTGYQETQYF. Here the CDR3 DNA reads TGTGCCACCAGCAGAGATCCCGGGACAGGGTACCAAGAGACCCAGTACTTC. Drawing the rest from reference TRBV15 and TRBJ2-5, the complete variable domain is DAMVIQNPRYQVTQFGKPVTLSCSQTLNHNVMYWYQQKSSQAPKLLFHYYDKDFNNEADTPDNFQSRRPNTSFCFLDIRSPGLGDTAMYLCATSRDPGTGYQETQYFGPGTRLLVL.